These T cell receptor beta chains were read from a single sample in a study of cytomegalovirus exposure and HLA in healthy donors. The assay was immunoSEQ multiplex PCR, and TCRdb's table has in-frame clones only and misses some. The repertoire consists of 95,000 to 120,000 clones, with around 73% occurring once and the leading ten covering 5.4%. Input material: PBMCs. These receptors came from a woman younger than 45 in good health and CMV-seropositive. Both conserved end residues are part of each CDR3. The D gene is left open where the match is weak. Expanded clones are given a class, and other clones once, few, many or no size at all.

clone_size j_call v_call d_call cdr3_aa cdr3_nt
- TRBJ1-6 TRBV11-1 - CASSRTGNNSPLHF TGTGCCAGCAGCCGGACCGGGAATAATTCACCCCTCCACTTT
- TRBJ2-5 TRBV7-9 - CASSLSLGTGTQYF TGTGCCAGCAGCTTGTCCCTTGGTACCGGGACCCAGTACTTC
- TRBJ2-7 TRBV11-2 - CASSLDIRGEQYF TGTGCCAGCAGCTTAGATATAAGGGGCGAGCAGTACTTC
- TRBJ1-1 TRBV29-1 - CSATGHTEAFF TGCAGCGCCACAGGGCACACTGAAGCTTTCTTT
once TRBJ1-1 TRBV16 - CASTLVNTEAFF TGTGCCAGCACCCTAGTGAACACTGAAGCTTTCTTT
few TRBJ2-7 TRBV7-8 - CASSPAYLESRAYEQYF TGTGCCAGCAGCCCCGCGTACCTTGAGTCACGGGCCTACGAGCAGTACTTC
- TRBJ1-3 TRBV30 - CAWSEGASSGNTIYF TGTGCCTGGAGTGAAGGGGCCAGCTCTGGAAACACCATATATTTT
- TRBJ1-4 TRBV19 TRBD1 CASSDRGLNEKLFF TGTGCCAGCTCAGACAGGGGCCTTAATGAAAAACTGTTTTTT
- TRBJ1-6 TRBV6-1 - CAISGQGWESPLHF TGTGCCATTTCTGGCCAAGGGTGGGAGTCACCCCTCCACTTT
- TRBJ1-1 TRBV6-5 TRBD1 CASSYSRTGITEAFF TGTGCCAGCAGTTACTCCCGGACAGGGATCACTGAAGCTTTCTTT
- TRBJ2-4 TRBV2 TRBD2 CATAGDGGSRNIQYF TGTGCCACCGCGGGGGATGGGGGATCTAGAAACATTCAGTACTTC
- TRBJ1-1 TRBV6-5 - CASSYSLGVGTEAFF TGTGCCAGCAGTTACTCCCTCGGAGTCGGCACTGAAGCTTTCTTT
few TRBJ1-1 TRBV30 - CAWIIPAEAFF TGTGCCTGGATAATTCCGGCTGAAGCTTTCTTT
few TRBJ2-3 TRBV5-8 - CASSLTDTQYF TGTGCCAGCAGCCTCACAGATACGCAGTATTTT
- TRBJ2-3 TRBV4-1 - CASSQASNPDTQYF TGCGCCAGCAGCCAAGCTAGTAATCCAGATACGCAGTATTTT
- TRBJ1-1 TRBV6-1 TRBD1 CASSGGNRGAFF TGTGCCAGCAGTGGGGGAAACAGGGGAGCTTTCTTT
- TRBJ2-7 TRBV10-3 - CAISVTEWHEQYF TGTGCCATCAGTGTGACAGAATGGCACGAGCAGTACTTC
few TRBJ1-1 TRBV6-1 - CASSVLFPGQGGNTEAFF TGTGCCAGCAGTGTCCTTTTTCCGGGACAAGGGGGAAACACTGAAGCTTTCTTT
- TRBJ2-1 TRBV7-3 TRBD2 CASSSGTSGDNEQFF TGTGCCAGCAGCTCCGGGACTAGCGGAGACAATGAGCAGTTCTTC
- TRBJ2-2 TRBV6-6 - CASIEYTGELFF TGTGCCAGCATTGAGTACACCGGGGAGCTGTTTTTT
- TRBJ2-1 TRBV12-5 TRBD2 CASGLGTSGDYNEQFF TGTGCTAGTGGTTTGGGGACTAGCGGGGATTACAATGAGCAGTTCTTC
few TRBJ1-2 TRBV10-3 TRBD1 CAISPGQNYGYTF TGTGCCATCAGCCCGGGACAGAACTATGGCTACACCTTC
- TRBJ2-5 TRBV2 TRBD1 CASSMGWGQSHQETQYF TGTGCCAGCAGTATGGGGTGGGGACAGAGCCACCAAGAGACCCAGTACTTC
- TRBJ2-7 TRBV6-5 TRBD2 CASTREGSSYEQYF TGTGCCAGCACCCGGGAGGGATCGTCCTACGAGCAGTACTTC
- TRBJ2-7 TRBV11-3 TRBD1 CASSLAGGEYEQYF TGTGCCAGCAGCTTAGCAGGGGGCGAATACGAGCAGTACTTC
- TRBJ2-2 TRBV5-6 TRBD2 CASSFGSGANTGELFF TGTGCCAGCAGCTTTGGGAGCGGGGCGAACACCGGGGAGCTGTTTTTT
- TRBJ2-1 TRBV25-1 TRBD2 CASRHRRTSGNVEQFF TGTGCCAGCAGGCACCGCCGGACTAGCGGGAACGTTGAGCAGTTCTTC
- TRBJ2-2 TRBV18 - CASILARDTGELFF TGTGCCAGTATACTAGCTCGGGACACCGGGGAGCTGTTTTTT
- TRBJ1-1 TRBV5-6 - CASSLASASEAFF TGTGCCAGCAGCTTGGCCTCCGCCAGTGAAGCTTTCTTT
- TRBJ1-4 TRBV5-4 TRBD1 CASSGSGQGLTNEKLFF TGTGCCAGCAGCGGCAGCGGACAGGGGTTGACTAATGAAAAACTGTTTTTT
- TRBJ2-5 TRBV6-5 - CASSYRSDYQETQYF TGTGCCAGCAGTTACAGGAGCGACTACCAAGAGACCCAGTACTTC